Described below is a single T cell receptor (beta chain) sequence and its context. Its cognate antigen is unknown. These data come from a study of response to subunit inactivated influenza vaccine. Study observations and caveats: Authors suggested seasonal influenza vaccinations each recruit few new T cells.

Looked up from germline, CDR1 is DFQATT and CDR2 is SNEGSKA (reference sequence). V was shortened by 5 bases and J by 4 bases, with 14 bases between the two germline ends. This CDR3 has 13 residues. TCRdb reanalysed the RT-PCR reads using MiXCR and keeps one entry per CDR3 protein. The repertoire includes approximately 520,000 distinct CDR3 sequences, more than 15% of them detected once, and 3% sits in the top ten. The sequence derives from a man aged 50 to 69 who received an inactivated influenza vaccine. The starting material was CD4+ T cells sorted from PBMCs, obtained about 23 months after vaccination. This rearrangement joins TRBV20-1 to TRBJ1-1; unclear D gene. CDR3 amino acids: CSAALNSGTEAFF. The CDR3 DNA sequence: TGCAGTGCTGCTTTGAATAGTGGCACTGAAGCTTTCTTT.